A single sample is the source of the 5 T cell receptor beta chains below, sequenced in a study of immune heterogeneity within non-small cell lung tumors. Bulk tumor genomic DNA (around 600 ng per sample) served as template. Multiple widely separated biopsies were taken from each primary tumor at surgery. It was patients with untreated, newly diagnosed non-small cell lung cancer who underwent curative surgery. TCR beta CDR3 regions came from multiplex PCR with 32 forward V and 13 reverse J primers. From the multiplex PCR reads, TCRdb called clonotypes with MiXCR, one entry per CDR3 protein. The table has around 15,000 distinct CDR3 sequences, about 30% seen once. Sequences were obtained from lung tumor tissue. The receptors here all came from a man in his forties with non-small cell lung cancer.

This clonotype is categorized as medium-sized. V usage is TRBV6-1 and J usage is TRBJ2-7; perhaps D is TRBD1 or TRBD2 (5 bases each). CDR1 is MNHNS, CDR2 SASEGT, per germline. V lost 8 bases to trimming and J lost 4 bases, with 12 bases between them. This CDR3 has 12 residues. The DNA of the CDR3 is TGTGCCAGCCGGTCGGGGCCTTACGAGCAGTACTTC. As protein: CASRSGPYEQYF.

A word on this clonotype: A much larger clonotype is one base distant, so this may be a read error. This chain joins TRBV19 and TRBJ2-1; tentative D call: TRBD2 (6 bases). The CDR3 has 15 residues. Germline CDR1 reads LNHDA; CDR2 reads SQIVND (reference sequence). Trimming took 0 bases from V and 8 from J, leaving 14 bases between them. CDR3 amino acids: CASSIDVSGYDEQFF. For the CDR3, the DNA is TGTGCCAGTAGTATAGACGTTAGCGGATACGATGAGCAGTTCTTC.

In its sample, this clonotype is medium-sized. This chain links TRBV20-1 with TRBJ2-1, with TRBD1 as a possible D gene (6 bases). This CDR3 region has 14 residues. Germline assignment: CDR1 DFQATT and CDR2 SNEGSKA (reference sequence). Trimming removed 2 bases at V and 4 bases at J, with 12 bases between. The CDR3 DNA reads TGCAGTGCTAGAAGGGACACCTCGTACAATGAGCAGTTCTTC. The encoded protein is CSARRDTSYNEQFF.

Concerning this clonotype itself: In this CDR3 the conserved last residue, phenylalanine or tryptophan, is missing, so a read error is likely. The chain uses TRBV20-1 and TRBJ1-3, with D maybe TRBD1 (6 bases). Trimming removed 6 bases from V and 4 bases from J, with 19 bases in between. The V gene's germline CDR1 is DFQATT and CDR2 SNEGSKA (reference sequence). The CDR3 sequence is 15 residues long. As DNA, the CDR3 is TGCAGTGCAAAGGGGGGTCGGAGAGTAGGAAACACCATATATCTT. Translation gives CSAKGGRRVGNTIYL.

Remarks on this clonotype: This could be a read error, since a much larger clone is one nucleotide away. The J gene is TRBJ2-1, the V gene TRBV19; D not resolved. This CDR3 is 13 amino acids long. Trimming took off 2 bases at V and 9 bases at J, with 11 bases between the two ends. CDR1 and CDR2 from the germline V gene are LNHDA and SQIVND (reference sequence). As DNA, the CDR3 is TGTGCCAGTAGTATAACTACCGTGTGTGAGCAGTTCTTC. This encodes CASSITTVCEQFF.